Below are 29 T cell receptor beta chains sequenced from a single sample in a study of cytomegalovirus exposure and HLA in healthy donors. The PCR had 60 Vbeta and 13 Jbeta primers. The assay was immunoSEQ multiplex PCR, and TCRdb's table has in-frame clones only and misses some. The top ten hold around 3% of the sample, which has roughly 71,000 clones, less than 65% seen once. The sequenced material came from PBMCs. The source of these receptors is a man aged 25-45 years in good health and CMV-seronegative.

This rearrangement joins TRBV19 to TRBJ2-7; D is unclear. CDR1 is LNHDA, CDR2 SQIVND, per germline (reference sequence). This CDR3 is 13 amino acids long. The V gene lost 1 base and the J gene lost 3 bases, with 7 bases spanning the gap. CDR3 protein: CASSIGLLYEQYF. DNA of the CDR3: TGTGCCAGTAGTATAGGGCTTCTCTACGAGCAGTACTTC.

The chain recombines TRBV25-1 with TRBJ1-2; TRBD1 matches 9 bases. The trim removed 2 bases at V and 4 bases at J, leaving 2 bases unmatched. CDR1 and CDR2 from the germline V gene are MGHDK and SYGVNS. The CDR3 length is 14 residues. CDR3 in amino acids: CASSEPGQGYGYTF. The CDR3, as DNA: TGTGCCAGCAGTGAACCGGGACAGGGCTATGGCTACACCTTC.

V gene TRBV9 combines with J gene TRBJ2-5, with 10 bases that match TRBD2. The CDR3 contains 16 residues. The germline V gene has CDR1 SGDLS and CDR2 YYNGEE. V shed 0 bases, J shed 1 base, and the junction held 3 bases outside the gene matches. Here the CDR3 reads CASSVAVAGGQETQYF. The CDR3 DNA reads as TGTGCCAGCAGCGTAGCGGTAGCGGGGGGCCAAGAGACCCAGTACTTC.

This chain uses TRBV6-1 with TRBJ2-6, with D hard to call. CDR1 is MNHNS, CDR2 SASEGT, per germline. The CDR3 extends over 15 amino acids. Trimming left V 3 bases short and J 1 base short, with 7 bases between. The CDR3 region is CASSDQTSGANVLTF. CDR3 DNA sequence: TGTGCCAGCAGTGACCAGACTTCTGGGGCCAACGTCCTGACTTTC.

The rearrangement links TRBV6-5 to TRBJ1-3; a possible D gene is TRBD1 (6 bases). There are 14 residues in the CDR3. Trimming removed 10 bases from V and 1 base from J, with 14 bases in between. Germline assignment: CDR1 MNHEY and CDR2 SVGAGI. The DNA of the CDR3 is TGTGCCACGGAGAGGGGGGGATCTGGAAACACCATATATTTT. It codes for CATERGGSGNTIYF.

The chain uses TRBV7-3 and TRBJ2-5, with TRBD1 identical over 7 bases. V lost 5 bases to trimming and J lost 5 bases; unmatched junction nucleotides: 8. CDR3 size: 14 residues. The germline gives CDR1 SGHTA, CDR2 FQGTGA. For the CDR3, the DNA is TGTGCCAGCAGCCCCGACAGGGCCGGGGAGACCCAGTACTTC. It specifies CASSPDRAGETQYF.

The J gene is TRBJ1-6, the V gene TRBV5-6; maybe TRBD1 (6 bases). V lost 4 bases and J 5 bases, leaving 10 bases between the germline ends. CDR1 and CDR2 from the germline V gene are SGHDT and YYEEEE. This CDR3 comprises 14 residues. The CDR3 sequence is CASSHRVNNSPLHF. DNA for the CDR3: TGTGCCAGCAGCCACAGGGTCAATAATTCACCCCTCCACTTT.

The V and J genes are TRBV5-4 and TRBJ1-6; possibly TRBD1 for D (5 bases). CDR1 and CDR2 from the germline V gene are SGHNT and YYREEE (reference sequence). The CDR3 consists of 16 residues. The germline V and J ends were trimmed by 0 bases and 4 bases, with 11 bases remaining between them. The CDR3 DNA is TGTGCCAGCAGCTTGGCCGGGGGGGAGTATAATTCACCCCTCCACTTT. It codes for CASSLAGGEYNSPLHF.

Here the CDR3 DNA reads TGTGCCAGCAGTTTAAGGAGGGATCATGGCTACACCTTC. This sequence encodes CASSLRRDHGYTF. J is TRBJ1-2 and V is TRBV6-5; D gene ambiguous. CDR1 and CDR2 (germline): MNHEY, SVGAGI. Trimming shortened V by 4 bases and J by 6 bases, and 12 bases separated the two germline ends. The CDR3 is made up of 13 amino acids.

The V call is TRBV4-1, the J call TRBJ2-5; possible D gene TRBD2, 6 bases. The CDR3 spans 19 residues. CDR1 is MGHRA and CDR2 is YSYEKL in the germline V gene. The V end was cut by 4 bases, the J end by 1 base, with 25 bases between. The CDR3 DNA follows: TGCGCCAGCAGCCCAGGAGGGATGGGCGGGGCCATCATCCAAGAGACCCAGTACTTC. Encoded protein: CASSPGGMGGAIIQETQYF.

This clone was detected a few times. V usage is TRBV4-1 and J usage is TRBJ1-6, with no clear D. The germline V gene encodes CDR1 MGHRA and CDR2 YSYEKL. The CDR3 has 17 amino acids. Trimming shortened V by 3 bases and J by 9 bases, and 21 bases separated the two germline ends. DNA of the CDR3: TGCGCCAGCAGCCACTCTAGCCTAAGGGCAAGAGGTTCACCCCTCCACTTT. Its translation: CASSHSSLRARGSPLHF.

J is TRBJ1-1 and V is TRBV6-1, with D unresolved. Looked up from germline, CDR1 is MNHNS and CDR2 is SASEGT. This CDR3 comprises 13 residues. As DNA, the CDR3 is TGTGCTCTCAGGCCAGCCTCTAACGGTGAAGCTTTCTTT. This encodes CALRPASNGEAFF.

V gene TRBV6-5 combines with J gene TRBJ1-5, with 9 bases matching TRBD1. Germline V gene data show CDR1 as MNHEY and CDR2 as SVGAGI. The V segment lost 7 bases and the J segment 6 bases; nucleotides outside the gene matches: 4. The CDR3 is made up of 13 amino acids. The CDR3 coding sequence is TGTGCCAGCAAGGGGACAGGGAGTCAGCCCCAGCATTTT. Protein product: CASKGTGSQPQHF.

This clone was counted between two and nine times. The chain uses TRBV6-1 and TRBJ2-7; 8 nucleotides line up with TRBD1. Per the germline V gene, CDR1 is MNHNS and CDR2 is SASEGT. Trimming cost V 1 base and J 4 bases; bases outside gene matches: 3. The CDR3 loop spans 14 amino acids. CDR3 DNA sequence: TGTGCCAGCAGTGAAGGGACAGGGATGTACGAGCAGTACTTC. Protein sequence: CASSEGTGMYEQYF.

The CDR3, as DNA: TGTGCCAGCAAGACAGCTGCTTCCACCTACGAGCAGTACTTC. It is translated as CASKTAASTYEQYF. The rearrangement joins TRBV6-1 to TRBJ2-7; D might be TRBD1 (5 bases). Germline V lookup: CDR1 MNHNS, CDR2 SASEGT. The CDR3 runs 14 residues. Trimming stripped 7 bases from V and 2 bases from J, with 15 bases between.

This clone was picked up a small number of times. This chain links TRBV9 with TRBJ2-1; 8 bases are shared with TRBD2. Germline CDR1 SGDLS, CDR2 YYNGEE. V trimming: 4 bases; J trimming: 5 bases; junction bases outside the gene matches: 11. This CDR3 spans 16 amino acids. CDR3 region: CASSPHWAGGDNEQFF. The CDR3 DNA follows: TGTGCCAGCAGCCCCCACTGGGCCGGGGGGGACAATGAGCAGTTCTTC. Full variable domain (remainder filled in from reference TRBV9 and TRBJ2-1): DSGVTQTPKHLITATGQRVTLRCSPRSGDLSVYWYQQSLDQGLQFLIQYYNGEERAKGNILERFSAQQFPDLHSELNLSSLELGDSALYFCASSPHWAGGDNEQFFGPGTRLTVL.

This clone was seen only once. V gene TRBV4-2 combines with J gene TRBJ1-4; D not certain. Per germline, CDR1 LGHNA and CDR2 YNFKEQ. The length of the CDR3 is 15 residues. V was pared by 0 bases and J by 4 bases, with 9 bases between. The chain's CDR3 is CASSQEFGLNEKLFF. The CDR3 DNA is TGTGCCAGCAGCCAAGAATTCGGTCTTAATGAAAAACTGTTTTTT.

This clone showed up just a few times. The CDR3 nucleotides are TGTGCCAGTAGTCCCCGGCAGGGAACCCAAGCTTTCTTT. Residues: CASSPRQGTQAFF. This sequence joins TRBV19 and TRBJ1-1; D may be TRBD1 (5 bases). Germline V gene lookup returns CDR1 LNHDA and CDR2 SQIVND (reference sequence). Deletions cut 5 bases from V and 9 bases from J, with 16 bases between. This CDR3 has 13 residues. Together with reference TRBV19 and TRBJ1-1, the CDR3 gives the full variable domain: DGGITQSPKYLFRKEGQNVTLSCEQNLNHDAMYWYRQDPGQGLRLIYYSQIVNDFQKGDIAEGYSVSREKKESFPLTVTSAQKNPTAFYLCASSPRQGTQAFFGQGTRLTVV.

This clone showed up just a few times. The CDR3 here is CASNRGGGADEQFF. Written as DNA, the CDR3 is TGTGCCAGCAACAGGGGCGGGGGGGCCGATGAGCAGTTCTTC. V and J are TRBV6-1 and TRBJ2-1; 9 bases line up with TRBD2. Germline CDR1 is MNHNS and CDR2 is SASEGT. V trimming: 7 bases; J trimming: 8 bases; junction bases outside the gene matches: 9. CDR3 length equals 14 residues.

The CDR3 DNA sequence: TGTGCCAGCAGCTTAACGGCTGACTACGAGCAGTACTTC. It encodes CASSLTADYEQYF. The chain employs TRBV7-3 and TRBJ2-7, with unresolved D. V lost 0 bases, J lost 3 bases, and 6 bases lay in between. Germline lookup yields CDR1 SGHTA and CDR2 FQGTGA. The CDR3 totals 13 residues.

In this sample, this clone turned up a few times. This chain connects TRBV30 to TRBJ2-5; TRBD1 matches 10 bases. Germline lookup yields CDR1 GTSNPN and CDR2 SVGIG (reference sequence). This CDR3 spans 12 amino acids. V lost 5 bases, J lost 3 bases, and 0 bases stayed unmatched. The CDR3 DNA is TGTGCCTGGGGGACAGGGGAAGAGACCCAGTACTTC. This gives the protein CAWGTGEETQYF.

This chain uses TRBV7-2 with TRBJ2-3, with 11 bases that match TRBD2. The CDR3 spans 16 residues. The junction had 11 bases not matched to a gene; V was cut back by 5 bases and J by 7 bases. Per germline, CDR1 SGHTA and CDR2 FQGNSA. Written as DNA, the CDR3 is TGTGCCAGCAGCGATGGGTTAGCGGGGGGGCGAAATACGCAGTATTTT. Its protein product is CASSDGLAGGRNTQYF.

The sample holds a few counts of this clone. The V call is TRBV6-1, the J call TRBJ2-5; 7 bases fit TRBD1. The junction had 7 bases not matched to a gene; V was cut back by 4 bases and J by 2 bases. CDR1 is MNHNS, CDR2 SASEGT, per germline. The length of the CDR3 is 15 residues. CDR3 region: CASSGTGTAQETQYF. CDR3 bases: TGTGCCAGCAGTGGAACCGGGACAGCGCAAGAGACCCAGTACTTC.

The count of this clone is one. This sequence joins TRBV7-6 and TRBJ2-5; 12 nucleotides match TRBD2. Germline assignment: CDR1 SGHVS and CDR2 FNYEAQ. The junction had 8 bases not matched to a gene; V was cut back by 1 base and J by 14 bases. The CDR3 has 14 amino acids. CDR3 sequence: CASSLDELAGGFYF. CDR3 nucleotides: TGTGCCAGCAGCTTAGACGAGCTAGCGGGGGGGTTTTACTTC.

The chain recombines TRBV7-2 with TRBJ2-3; D is ambiguous. The germline V gene encodes CDR1 SGHTA and CDR2 FQGNSA. Trimming cost V 0 bases and J 5 bases, with 9 bases left between them. This CDR3 comprises 14 residues. As DNA, the CDR3 is TGTGCCAGCAGCTTAGCGCTGTCAGGAGATACGCAGTATTTT. Its protein is CASSLALSGDTQYF. The full variable domain, completed using reference TRBV7-2 and TRBJ2-3, is GAGVSQSPSNKVTEKGKDVELRCDPISGHTALYWYRQSLGQGLEFLIYFQGNSAPDKSGLPSDRFSAERTGGSVSTLTIQRTQQEDSAVYLCASSLALSGDTQYFGPGTRLTVL.

The chain links TRBV29-1 to TRBJ2-1; tentatively, D is TRBD2 (5 bases). Germline CDR1 is SQVTM and CDR2 is ANQGSEA. The CDR3 is made up of 13 amino acids. The ends were cut back, 3 bases at V and 12 bases at J, with 18 bases in the middle. As DNA, the CDR3 is TGCAGCGTTGAGAGCGGCAGCTTTGGTCGGCAGTTCTTC. This gives the protein CSVESGSFGRQFF.

This clone was observed a handful of times. The gene calls are TRBV6-4 and TRBJ2-1, with 9 bases matching TRBD2. CDR1 and CDR2 (germline): MRHNA, SNTAGT. Trimming took 3 bases from V and 3 from J; bases not matched to a gene: 3. CDR3 length: 15 amino acids. CDR3 protein: CASSEERGDYNEQFF. The CDR3 nucleotides are TGTGCCAGCAGTGAAGAGCGGGGGGACTACAATGAGCAGTTCTTC.

This clone turned up a few times. CDR3 residues: CASSFYGAYEQYF. The CDR3 DNA reads as TGTGCCAGCAGTTTTTACGGAGCCTACGAGCAGTACTTC. This rearrangement joins TRBV27 to TRBJ2-7; D is undetermined. This CDR3 is 13 amino acids long. Deletions cut 3 bases from V and 2 bases from J, with 8 bases between. Looked up from germline, CDR1 is MNHEY and CDR2 is SMNVEV (reference sequence).

The chain is built from TRBV12-2 and TRBJ1-5; no DNA check was done on the table's D call, TRBD1. TRBV12-2 is reported as a pseudogene. This CDR3 region has 15 residues. The CDR3 DNA is TGTGCAAGTCGCTTAGGAGACAGGGGGGATCAGCCCCAGCATTTT. Amino acid sequence: CASRLGDRGDQPQHF.